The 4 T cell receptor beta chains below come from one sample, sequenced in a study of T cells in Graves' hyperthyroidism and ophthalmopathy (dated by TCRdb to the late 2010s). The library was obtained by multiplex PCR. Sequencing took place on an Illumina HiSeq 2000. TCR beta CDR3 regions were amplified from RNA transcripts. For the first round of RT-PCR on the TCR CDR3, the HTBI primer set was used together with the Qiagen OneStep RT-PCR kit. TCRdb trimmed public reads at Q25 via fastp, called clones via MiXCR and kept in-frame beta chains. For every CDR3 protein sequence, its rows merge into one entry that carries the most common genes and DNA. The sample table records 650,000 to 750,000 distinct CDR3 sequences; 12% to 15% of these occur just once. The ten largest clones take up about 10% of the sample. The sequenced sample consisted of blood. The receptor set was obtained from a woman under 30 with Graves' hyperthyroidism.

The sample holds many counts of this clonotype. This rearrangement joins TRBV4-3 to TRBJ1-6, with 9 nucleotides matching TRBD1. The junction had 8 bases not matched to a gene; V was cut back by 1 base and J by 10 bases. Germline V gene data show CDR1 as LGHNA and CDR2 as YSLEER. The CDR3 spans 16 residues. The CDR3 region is CASSQVSRDRASPLHF. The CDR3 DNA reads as TGCGCCAGCAGCCAAGTGTCACGGGACAGGGCCTCACCCCTCCACTTT.

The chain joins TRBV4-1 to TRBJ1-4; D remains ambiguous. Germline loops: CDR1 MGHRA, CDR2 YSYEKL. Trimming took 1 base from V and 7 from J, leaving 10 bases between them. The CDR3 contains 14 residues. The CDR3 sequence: CASSQGVHGEKLFF. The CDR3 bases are TGCGCCAGCAGCCAAGGGGTACATGGTGAAAAACTGTTTTTT.

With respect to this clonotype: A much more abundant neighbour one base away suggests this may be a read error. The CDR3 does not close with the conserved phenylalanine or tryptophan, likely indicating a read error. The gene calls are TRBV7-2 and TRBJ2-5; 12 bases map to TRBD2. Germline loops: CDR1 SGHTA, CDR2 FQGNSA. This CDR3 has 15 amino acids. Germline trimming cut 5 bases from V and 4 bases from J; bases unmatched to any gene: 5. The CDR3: CASSLPSGRAETQYL. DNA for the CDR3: TGTGCCAGCAGCCTTCCTAGCGGGAGGGCAGAGACCCAGTACCTC.

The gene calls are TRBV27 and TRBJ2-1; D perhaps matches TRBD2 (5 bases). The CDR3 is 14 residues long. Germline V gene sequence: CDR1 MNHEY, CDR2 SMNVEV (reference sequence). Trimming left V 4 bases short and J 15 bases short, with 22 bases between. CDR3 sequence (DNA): TGTGCCAGCAGTTCCCTACTACTTGAGGGATTTCTGTTCTTC. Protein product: CASSSLLLEGFLFF.